This TCR beta chain is drawn from a study of T cells in Graves' hyperthyroidism and ophthalmopathy. This clonotype was counted many times. Amplification yielded TCR beta CDR3 regions, with RNA transcripts as the source. The HTBI set primed first-round TCR CDR3 RT-PCR. TCRdb redid the calling of the multiplex PCR reads with MiXCR, one entry per CDR3 protein. The table has a few hundred thousand distinct CDR3 sequences, around 14% seen once. The CDR3 has 14 amino acids. Trimming cost V 6 bases and J 7 bases; bases outside gene matches: 8. Looked up from germline, CDR1 is LNHDA and CDR2 is SQIVND (reference sequence).

This sequence joins TRBV19 and TRBJ1-1, with 10 bases lining up with TRBD1. Sequencing was done on a sample of blood. The source of this sequence is a woman younger than 30 with Graves' hyperthyroidism. The CDR3, as DNA: TGTGCCAGTAGAAAAGGGACAGGGGCTTATGAAGCTTTCTTT. Its translation is CASRKGTGAYEAFF.